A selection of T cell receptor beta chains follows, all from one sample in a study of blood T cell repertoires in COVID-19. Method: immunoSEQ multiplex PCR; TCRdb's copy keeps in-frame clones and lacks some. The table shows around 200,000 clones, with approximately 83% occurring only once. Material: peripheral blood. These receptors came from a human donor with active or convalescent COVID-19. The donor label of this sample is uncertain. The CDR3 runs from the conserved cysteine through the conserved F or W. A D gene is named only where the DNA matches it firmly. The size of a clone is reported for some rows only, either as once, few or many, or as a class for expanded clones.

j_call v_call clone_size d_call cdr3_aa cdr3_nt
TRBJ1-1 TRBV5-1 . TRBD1 CASSLLDRSTEAFF TGCGCCAGCAGCTTGTTGGACAGGAGCACTGAAGCTTTCTTT
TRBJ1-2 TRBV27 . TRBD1 CASRPGQGWGGYTF TGTGCCAGCAGGCCCGGACAGGGATGGGGTGGCTACACCTTC
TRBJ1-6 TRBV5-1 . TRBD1 CASSLASQGDSPLHF TGCGCCAGCAGCTTGGCTTCGCAGGGGGATTCACCCCTCCACTTT
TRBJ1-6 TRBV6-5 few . CASSRGGSPLHF TGTGCCAGCAGCAGGGGCGGTTCACCCCTCCACTTT
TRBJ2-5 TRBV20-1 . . CSASGKQETQYF TGCAGTGCTAGTGGTAAACAAGAGACCCAGTACTTC
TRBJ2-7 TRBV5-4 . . CASSPRPAGKPHEQYF TGTGCCAGCAGCCCACGACCGGCAGGGAAACCCCACGAGCAGTACTTC
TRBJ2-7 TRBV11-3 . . CASSLGGESYEQYF TGTGCCAGCAGCTTGGGCGGGGAGTCCTACGAGCAGTACTTC
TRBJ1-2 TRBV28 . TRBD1 CASSFLGQGLGSGYTF TGTGCCAGCAGTTTTTTGGGACAGGGTTTGGGATCTGGCTACACCTTC
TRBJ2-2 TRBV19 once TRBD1 CASRTTGVVTGELFF TGTGCCAGTAGGACGACAGGGGTAGTCACCGGGGAGCTGTTTTTT
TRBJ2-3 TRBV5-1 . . CASSLSFRVSDTQYF TGCGCCAGCAGCTTGTCCTTTCGAGTTTCCGATACGCAGTATTTT
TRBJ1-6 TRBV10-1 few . CASSRGEPDNSPLHF TGCGCCAGCAGTCGCGGGGAACCGGACAATTCACCCCTCCACTTT
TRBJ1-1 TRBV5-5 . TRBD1 CASSWGQGSEAFF TGTGCCAGCAGCTGGGGACAGGGGTCTGAAGCTTTCTTT
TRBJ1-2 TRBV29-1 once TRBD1 CSAWTGGAGDYGYTF TGCAGCGCCTGGACAGGGGGCGCCGGGGACTATGGCTACACCTTC
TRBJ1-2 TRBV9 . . CASSVSFTGYGYTF TGTGCCAGCAGCGTATCTTTCACAGGGTATGGCTACACCTTC
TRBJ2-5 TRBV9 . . CASGAGRIQETQYF TGTGCCAGCGGGGCAGGGCGCATTCAAGAGACCCAGTACTTC
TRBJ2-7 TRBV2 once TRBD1 CASMRDSSYEQYF TGTGCCAGCATGAGGGACAGCTCCTACGAGCAGTACTTC
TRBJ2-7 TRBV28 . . CASSSLGQEGLEQYF TGTGCCAGCAGTTCGCTGGGACAGGAGGGACTAGAGCAGTACTTC
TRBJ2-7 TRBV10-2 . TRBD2 CATPSGEGEQYF TGCGCCACCCCGAGCGGGGAAGGCGAGCAGTACTTC
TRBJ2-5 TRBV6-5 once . CASTQRGSGETQYF TGTGCCAGCACGCAACGGGGGAGTGGAGAGACCCAGTACTTC
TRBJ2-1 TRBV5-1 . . CASSLELYNEQFF TGCGCCAGCAGCTTGGAGCTGTACAATGAGCAGTTCTTC
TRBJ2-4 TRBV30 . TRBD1 CAWSGTGVAKNIQYF TGTGCCTGGAGCGGGACAGGGGTAGCCAAAAACATTCAGTACTTC
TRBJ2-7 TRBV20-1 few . CSAGVEQYF TGCAGTGCAGGGGTCGAGCAGTACTTC
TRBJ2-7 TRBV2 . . CASRLGAAYEQYF TGTGCCAGCAGGTTGGGAGCGGCCTACGAGCAGTACTTC
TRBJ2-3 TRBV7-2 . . CASSLVSSGDTQYF TGTGCCAGCAGCTTAGTGTCTAGTGGGGATACGCAGTATTTT
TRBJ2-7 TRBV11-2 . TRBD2 CASSLLAGESYEQYF TGTGCCAGCAGCTTATTAGCGGGAGAGTCCTACGAGCAGTACTTC
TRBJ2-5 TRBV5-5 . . CASSLEGLGETQYF TGTGCCAGCAGCTTGGAGGGACTTGGGGAGACCCAGTACTTC
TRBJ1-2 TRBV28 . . CASSPSWRGGNGYTF TGTGCCAGCAGCCCCTCATGGCGGGGCGGGAATGGCTACACCTTC
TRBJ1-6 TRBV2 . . CANKTPREIYNSPLHF TGTGCCAATAAGACCCCCCGGGAGATCTATAATTCACCCCTCCACTTT
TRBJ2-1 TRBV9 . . CASNLPGLNNEQFF TGTGCCAGCAACCTCCCGGGACTGAACAATGAGCAGTTCTTC
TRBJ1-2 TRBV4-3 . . CASSHPETATPGGYTF TGCGCCAGCAGCCACCCCGAGACAGCTACTCCCGGTGGCTACACCTTC
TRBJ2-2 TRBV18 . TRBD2 CASSLTSRNTGELFF TGTGCCAGCTCACTGACTAGCAGGAACACCGGGGAGCTGTTTTTT
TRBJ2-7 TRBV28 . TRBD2 CAYSSGGADEQYF TGTGCCTATTCTAGCGGGGGGGCTGACGAGCAGTACTTC
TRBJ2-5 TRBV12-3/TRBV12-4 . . CASSSTHRETQYF TGTGCCAGCAGTTCCACACATCGAGAGACCCAGTACTTC
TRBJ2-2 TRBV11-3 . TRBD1 CASSTLQGKDGELFF TGTGCCAGCAGCACGCTACAGGGGAAGGACGGGGAGCTGTTTTTT
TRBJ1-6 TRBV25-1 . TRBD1 CASSLTGVASPLHF TGTGCCAGCAGTTTAACAGGGGTGGCTTCACCCCTCCACTTT
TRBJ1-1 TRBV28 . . CASSLFGRAHAMNTEAFF TGTGCCAGCAGTTTATTCGGCAGGGCTCATGCTATGAACACTGAAGCTTTCTTT